Listed here is a single TCR beta chain. Antigen: not known. The V gene lost 2 bases and the J gene lost 0 bases, with 13 bases spanning the gap. CDR3 length equals 15 residues. The germline V gene encodes CDR1 GTSNPN and CDR2 SVGIG (reference sequence). These data originate in a study of T cell responses to AZD1222 COVID-19 vaccine. Regarding the study as a whole: White British ancestry dominated among donors, who included more females, and clonal diversity was possibly underestimated.

Profiling relied on immunoSEQ multiplex PCR, and the TCRdb table lists in-frame clones only, not all of them. The table includes 95,000 to 150,000 clones, approximately 86% detected once. This sequence was found in an adult in good health. The chain has TRBV30 and TRBJ1-2; D unclear. Material: peripheral blood, obtained on day 0 of AZD1222 vaccination. The CDR3 nucleotides read TGTGCCTGGAGTTCCCGTTGGGCTACTAACTATGGCTACACCTTC. This sequence encodes CAWSSRWATNYGYTF.